This T cell receptor (beta chain) was sequenced during a study of blood T cell repertoires in COVID-19. Study background: Acute-phase and convalescent COVID-19 samples originated in the United States, Italy and Spain.

In the original analysis: Scientists estimated how many nucleated cells there were by amplifying reference gene primers. Sequenced by immunoSEQ multiplex PCR; TCRdb stores in-frame clones only, minus some. V and J calls and clone size come straight from that table; D and trimming were deduced from the DNA. The table shows 200,000 to 250,000 clones, with roughly four fifths occurring only once. Germline CDR1 is SQVTM and CDR2 is ANQGSEA. Trimming cost V 7 bases and J 7 bases; bases outside gene matches: 9. The CDR3 has 14 amino acids. The sequencing input was peripheral blood. This sequence was found in a man aged 30 to 39 who had recovered from COVID-19. The chain combines TRBV29-1 with TRBJ2-1, with 11 bases lining up with TRBD2. The CDR3 sequence is CSARTSGGRNEQFF. The CDR3 DNA is TGCAGCGCCCGCACTAGCGGGGGAAGGAATGAGCAGTTCTTC.